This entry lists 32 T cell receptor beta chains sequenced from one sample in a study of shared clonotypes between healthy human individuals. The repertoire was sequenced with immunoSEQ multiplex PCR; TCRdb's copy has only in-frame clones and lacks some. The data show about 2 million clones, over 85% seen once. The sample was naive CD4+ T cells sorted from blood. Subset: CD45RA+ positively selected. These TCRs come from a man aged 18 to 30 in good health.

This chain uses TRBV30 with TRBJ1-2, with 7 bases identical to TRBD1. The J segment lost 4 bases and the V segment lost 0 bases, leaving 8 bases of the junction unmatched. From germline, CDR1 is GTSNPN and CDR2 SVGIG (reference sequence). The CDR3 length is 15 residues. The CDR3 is CAWSVRSAGGYGYTF. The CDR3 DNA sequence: TGTGCCTGGAGTGTACGGTCAGCAGGGGGCTATGGCTACACCTTC.

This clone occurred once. The CDR3 sequence is CASILGDSKIYEQYF. The DNA for the CDR3 is TGTGCCTCCATTTTGGGGGACTCTAAGATTTACGAGCAGTACTTC. The V call is TRBV6-1, the J call TRBJ2-7; maybe TRBD2 (6 bases). Germline V gene sequence: CDR1 MNHNS, CDR2 SASEGT. CDR3 size: 15 residues. Trimming cost V 11 bases and J 4 bases, with 24 bases left between them.

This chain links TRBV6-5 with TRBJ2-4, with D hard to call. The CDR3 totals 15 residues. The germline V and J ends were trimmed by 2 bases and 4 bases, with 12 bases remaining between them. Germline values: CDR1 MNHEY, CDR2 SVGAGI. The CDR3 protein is CASSYGSAWKNIQYF. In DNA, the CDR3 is TGTGCCAGCAGTTACGGGTCGGCCTGGAAAAACATTCAGTACTTC.

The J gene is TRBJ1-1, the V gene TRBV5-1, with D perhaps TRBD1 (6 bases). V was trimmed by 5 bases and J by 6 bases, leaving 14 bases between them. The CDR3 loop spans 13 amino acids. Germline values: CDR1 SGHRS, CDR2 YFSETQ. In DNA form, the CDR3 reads TGCGCCAGCAGGCTCGAACAGGGAGCTGAAGCTTTCTTT. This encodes CASRLEQGAEAFF.

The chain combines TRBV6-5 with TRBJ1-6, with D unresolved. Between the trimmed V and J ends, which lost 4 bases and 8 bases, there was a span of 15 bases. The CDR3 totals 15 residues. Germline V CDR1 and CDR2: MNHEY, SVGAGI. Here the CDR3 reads CASSFPHNRDSPLHF. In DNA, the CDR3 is TGTGCCAGCAGTTTCCCTCACAATAGGGATTCACCCCTCCACTTT.

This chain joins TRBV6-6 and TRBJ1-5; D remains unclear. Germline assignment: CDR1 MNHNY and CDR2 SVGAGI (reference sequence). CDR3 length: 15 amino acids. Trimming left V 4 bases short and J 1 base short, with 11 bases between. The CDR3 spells CASSFAPVSNQPQHF. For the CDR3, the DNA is TGTGCCAGCAGTTTCGCCCCAGTGAGCAATCAGCCCCAGCATTTT.

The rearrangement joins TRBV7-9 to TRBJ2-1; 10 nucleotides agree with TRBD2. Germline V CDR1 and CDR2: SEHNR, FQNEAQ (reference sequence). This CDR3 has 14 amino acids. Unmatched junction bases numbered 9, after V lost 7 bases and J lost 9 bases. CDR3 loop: CASIPSGSQGEQFF. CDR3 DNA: TGTGCCAGCATCCCTAGCGGGAGTCAGGGTGAGCAGTTCTTC.

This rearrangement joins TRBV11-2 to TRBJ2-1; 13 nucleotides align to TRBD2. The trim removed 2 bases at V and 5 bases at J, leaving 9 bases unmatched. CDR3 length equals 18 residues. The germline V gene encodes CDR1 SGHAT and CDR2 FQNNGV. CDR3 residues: CASSLPTSGRRADNEQFF. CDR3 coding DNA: TGTGCCAGCAGCTTACCGACTAGCGGGAGGCGAGCAGACAATGAGCAGTTCTTC.

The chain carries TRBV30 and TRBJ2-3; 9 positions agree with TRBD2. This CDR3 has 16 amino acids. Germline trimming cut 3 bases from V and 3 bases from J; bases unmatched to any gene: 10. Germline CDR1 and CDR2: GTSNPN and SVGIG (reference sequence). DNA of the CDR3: TGTGCCTGGAGAGCCAGCGGGGGGAGGAAAACAGATACGCAGTATTTT. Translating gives CAWRASGGRKTDTQYF.

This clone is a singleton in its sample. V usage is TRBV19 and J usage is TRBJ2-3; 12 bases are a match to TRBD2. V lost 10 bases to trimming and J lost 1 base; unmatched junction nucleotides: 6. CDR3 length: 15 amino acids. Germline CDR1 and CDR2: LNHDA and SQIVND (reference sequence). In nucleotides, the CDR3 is TGTGCCACCCGGACTAGCGGGATTGGCACAGATACGCAGTATTTT. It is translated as CATRTSGIGTDTQYF. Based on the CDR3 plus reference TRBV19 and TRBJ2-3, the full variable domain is DGGITQSPKYLFRKEGQNVTLSCEQNLNHDAMYWYRQDPGQGLRLIYYSQIVNDFQKGDIAEGYSVSREKKESFPLTVTSAQKNPTAFYLCATRTSGIGTDTQYFGPGTRLTVL.

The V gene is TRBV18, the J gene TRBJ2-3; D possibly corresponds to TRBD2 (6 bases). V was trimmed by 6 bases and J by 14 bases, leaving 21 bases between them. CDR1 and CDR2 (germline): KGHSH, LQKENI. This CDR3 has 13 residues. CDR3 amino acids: CASSQSGQYNLYF. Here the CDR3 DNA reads TGTGCCAGCTCCCAAAGCGGGCAGTATAACCTGTATTTT.

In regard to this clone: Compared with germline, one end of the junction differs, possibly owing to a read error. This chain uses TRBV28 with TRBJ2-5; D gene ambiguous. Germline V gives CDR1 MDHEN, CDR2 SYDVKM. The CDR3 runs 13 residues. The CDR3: CASSPPDQGTQYF. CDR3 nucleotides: TGTGCCAGCAGTCCCCCGGACCAAGGGACCCAGTACTTC.

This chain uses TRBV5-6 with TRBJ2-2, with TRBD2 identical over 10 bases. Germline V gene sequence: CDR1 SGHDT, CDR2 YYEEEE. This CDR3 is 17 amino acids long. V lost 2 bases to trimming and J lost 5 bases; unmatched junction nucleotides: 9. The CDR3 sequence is CASSLPLAGGWTGELFF. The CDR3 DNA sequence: TGTGCCAGCAGCTTACCCTTAGCGGGGGGCTGGACCGGGGAGCTGTTTTTT.

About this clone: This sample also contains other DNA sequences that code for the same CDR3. CDR3 sequence reads: CASSQEVGDRGPSPLHF. The CDR3 coding sequence is TGTGCCAGCAGCCAGGAGGTGGGGGACAGGGGTCCTTCACCCCTCCACTTT. This chain uses TRBV4-2 with TRBJ1-6, with 10 bases that match TRBD1. J was trimmed by 9 bases and V by 3 bases; bases with no gene match: 11. The CDR3 covers 17 residues. Germline CDR1 LGHNA, CDR2 YNFKEQ.

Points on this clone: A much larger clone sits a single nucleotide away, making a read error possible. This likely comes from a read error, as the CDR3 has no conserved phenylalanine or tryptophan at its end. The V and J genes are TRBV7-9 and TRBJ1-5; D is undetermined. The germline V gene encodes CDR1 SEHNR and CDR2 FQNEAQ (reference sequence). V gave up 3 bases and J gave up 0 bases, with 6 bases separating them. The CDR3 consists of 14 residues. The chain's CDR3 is CASSFGSSNQPQHL. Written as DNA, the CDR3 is TGTGCCAGCAGCTTCGGATCTAGCAATCAGCCCCAGCATTTG.

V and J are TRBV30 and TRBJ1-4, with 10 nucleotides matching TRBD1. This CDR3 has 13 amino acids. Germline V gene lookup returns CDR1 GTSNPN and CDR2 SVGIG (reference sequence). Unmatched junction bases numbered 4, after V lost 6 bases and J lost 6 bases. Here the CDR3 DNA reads TGTGCCTGCAGGACAGGGGGGGATGAAAAACTGTTTTTT. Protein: CACRTGGDEKLFF.

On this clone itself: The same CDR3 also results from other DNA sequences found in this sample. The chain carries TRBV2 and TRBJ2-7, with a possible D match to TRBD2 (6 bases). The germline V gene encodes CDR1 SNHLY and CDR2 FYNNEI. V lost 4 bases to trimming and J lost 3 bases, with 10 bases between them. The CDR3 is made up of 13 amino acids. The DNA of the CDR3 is TGTGCCAGCAGTGGGCAGGGACTCTACGAGCAGTACTTC. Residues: CASSGQGLYEQYF. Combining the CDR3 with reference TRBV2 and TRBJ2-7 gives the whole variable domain EPEVTQTPSHQVTQMGQEVILRCVPISNHLYFYWYRQILGQKVEFLVSFYNNEISEKSEIFDDQFSVERPDGSNFTLKIRSTKLEDSAMYFCASSGQGLYEQYFGPGTRLTVT.

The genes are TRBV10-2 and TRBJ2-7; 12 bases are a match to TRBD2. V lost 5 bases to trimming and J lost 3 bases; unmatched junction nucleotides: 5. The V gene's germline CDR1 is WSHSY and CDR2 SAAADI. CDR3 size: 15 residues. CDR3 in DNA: TGCGCCAGCAGTCGAACTAGCGGGGGGATCTACGAGCAGTACTTC. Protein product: CASSRTSGGIYEQYF.

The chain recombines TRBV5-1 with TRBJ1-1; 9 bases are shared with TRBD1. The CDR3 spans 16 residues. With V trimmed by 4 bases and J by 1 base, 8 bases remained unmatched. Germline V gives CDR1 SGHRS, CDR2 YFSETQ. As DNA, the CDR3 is TGCGCCAGCAGCCCCCGGACAGGGGACTCGAACACTGAAGCTTTCTTT. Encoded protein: CASSPRTGDSNTEAFF.

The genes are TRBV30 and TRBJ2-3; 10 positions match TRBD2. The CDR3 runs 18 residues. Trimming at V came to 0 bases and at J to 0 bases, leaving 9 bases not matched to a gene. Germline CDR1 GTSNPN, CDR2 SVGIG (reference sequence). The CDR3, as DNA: TGTGCCTGGAGTGTAGTCAGACTAGCGGGCTCTAGCACAGATACGCAGTATTTT. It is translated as CAWSVVRLAGSSTDTQYF.

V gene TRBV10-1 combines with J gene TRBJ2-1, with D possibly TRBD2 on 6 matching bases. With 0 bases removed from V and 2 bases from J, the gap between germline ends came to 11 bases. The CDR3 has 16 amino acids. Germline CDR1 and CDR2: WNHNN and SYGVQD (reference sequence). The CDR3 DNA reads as TGCGCCAGCAGTGAGTCGAAGGCGGGGACCTACAATGAGCAGTTCTTC. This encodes CASSESKAGTYNEQFF.

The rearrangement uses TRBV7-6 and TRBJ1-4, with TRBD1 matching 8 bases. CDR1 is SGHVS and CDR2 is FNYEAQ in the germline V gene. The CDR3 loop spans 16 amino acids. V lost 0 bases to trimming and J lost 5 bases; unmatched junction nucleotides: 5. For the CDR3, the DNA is TGTGCCAGCAGCTTAGCGGGGACAGGCGCCAATGAAAAACTGTTTTTT. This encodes CASSLAGTGANEKLFF.

The DNA of the CDR3 is TGTGCCAGCGGTTCAGGGTTTACCAATCAGCCCCAGCATTTT. Residues: CASGSGFTNQPQHF. The chain recombines TRBV6-6 with TRBJ1-5, with a tentative D call TRBD1 (5 bases). Germline CDR1 MNHNY, CDR2 SVGAGI (reference sequence). The ends were cut back, 8 bases at V and 3 bases at J, with 14 bases in the middle. The CDR3 spans 14 residues.

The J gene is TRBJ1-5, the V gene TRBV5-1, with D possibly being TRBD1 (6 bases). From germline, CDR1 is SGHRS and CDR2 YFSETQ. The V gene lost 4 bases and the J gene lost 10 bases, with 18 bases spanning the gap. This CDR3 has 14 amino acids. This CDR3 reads CASSPTLGGNPQHF. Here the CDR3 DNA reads TGCGCCAGCAGCCCAACCTTAGGGGGAAATCCCCAGCATTTT.

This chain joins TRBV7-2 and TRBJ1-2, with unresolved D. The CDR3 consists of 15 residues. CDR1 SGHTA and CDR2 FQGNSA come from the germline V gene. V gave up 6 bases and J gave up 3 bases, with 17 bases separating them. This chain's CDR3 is CASSRRVKVDYGYTF. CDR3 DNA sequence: TGTGCCAGCAGTAGAAGGGTTAAGGTCGACTATGGCTACACCTTC. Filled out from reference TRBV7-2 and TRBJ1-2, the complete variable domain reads GAGVSQSPSNKVTEKGKDVELRCDPISGHTALYWYRQSLGQGLEFLIYFQGNSAPDKSGLPSDRFSAERTGGSVSTLTIQRTQQEDSAVYLCASSRRVKVDYGYTFGSGTRLTVV.

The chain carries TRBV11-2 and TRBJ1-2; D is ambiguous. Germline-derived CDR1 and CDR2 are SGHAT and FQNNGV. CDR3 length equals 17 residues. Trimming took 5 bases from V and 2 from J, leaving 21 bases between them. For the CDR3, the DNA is TGTGCCAGCAGCGCATCGGGGTCGGGCAGAGCCAACTATGGCTACACCTTC. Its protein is CASSASGSGRANYGYTF.

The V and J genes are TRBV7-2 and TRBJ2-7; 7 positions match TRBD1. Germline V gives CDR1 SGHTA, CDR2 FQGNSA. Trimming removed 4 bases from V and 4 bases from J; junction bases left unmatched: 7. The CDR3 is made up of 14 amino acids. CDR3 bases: TGTGCCAGCAGCTCGACAGGGAAACGGTACGAGCAGTACTTC. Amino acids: CASSSTGKRYEQYF.

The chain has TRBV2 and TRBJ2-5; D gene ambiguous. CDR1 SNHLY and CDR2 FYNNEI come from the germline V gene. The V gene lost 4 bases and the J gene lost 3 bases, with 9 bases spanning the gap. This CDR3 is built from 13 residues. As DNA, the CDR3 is TGTGCCAGCAGTGGCGGCGGCAAAGAGACCCAGTACTTC. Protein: CASSGGGKETQYF.

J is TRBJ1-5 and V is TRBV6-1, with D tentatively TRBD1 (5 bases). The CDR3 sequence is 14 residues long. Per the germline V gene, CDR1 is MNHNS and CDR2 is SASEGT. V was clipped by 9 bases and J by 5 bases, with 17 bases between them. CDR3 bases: TGTGCCAGGTCCGAGGGGCCACCGCATCAGCCCCAGCATTTT. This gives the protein CARSEGPPHQPQHF.

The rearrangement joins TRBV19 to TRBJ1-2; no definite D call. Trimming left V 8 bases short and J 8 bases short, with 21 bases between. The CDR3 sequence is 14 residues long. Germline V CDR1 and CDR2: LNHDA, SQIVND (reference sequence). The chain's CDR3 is CASCSLGSYLGYTF. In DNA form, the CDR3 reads TGTGCCAGTTGTTCCCTTGGCAGCTACTTAGGCTACACCTTC.

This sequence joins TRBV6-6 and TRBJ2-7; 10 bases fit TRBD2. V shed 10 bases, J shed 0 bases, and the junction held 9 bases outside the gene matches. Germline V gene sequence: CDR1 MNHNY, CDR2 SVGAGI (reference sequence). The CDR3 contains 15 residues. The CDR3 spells CATRSGRVDSYEQYF. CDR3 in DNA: TGTGCCACCCGAAGCGGGAGGGTCGACTCCTACGAGCAGTACTTC.

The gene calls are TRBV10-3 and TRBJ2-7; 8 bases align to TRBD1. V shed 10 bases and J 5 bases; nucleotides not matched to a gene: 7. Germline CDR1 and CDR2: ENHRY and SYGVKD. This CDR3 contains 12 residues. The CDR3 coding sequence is TGTGCCACAGACAGGGGAGGCCACGAGCAGTACTTC. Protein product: CATDRGGHEQYF.